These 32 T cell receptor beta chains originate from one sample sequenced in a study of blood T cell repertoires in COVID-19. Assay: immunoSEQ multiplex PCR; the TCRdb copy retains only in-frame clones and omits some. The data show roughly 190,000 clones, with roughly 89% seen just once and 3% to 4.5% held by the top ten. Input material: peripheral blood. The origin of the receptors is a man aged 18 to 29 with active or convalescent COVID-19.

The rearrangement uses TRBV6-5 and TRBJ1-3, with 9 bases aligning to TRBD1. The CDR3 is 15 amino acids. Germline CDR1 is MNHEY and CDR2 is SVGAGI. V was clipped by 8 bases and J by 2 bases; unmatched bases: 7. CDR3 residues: CASGNRDRAGNTIYF. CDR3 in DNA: TGTGCCAGCGGTAACCGGGACAGGGCTGGAAACACCATATATTTT.

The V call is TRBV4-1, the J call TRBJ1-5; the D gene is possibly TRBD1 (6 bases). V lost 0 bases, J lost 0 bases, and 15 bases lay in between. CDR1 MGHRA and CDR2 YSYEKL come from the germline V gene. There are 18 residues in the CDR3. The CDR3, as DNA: TGCGCCAGCAGCCAAGAGCGCGGGAGGACAGATAGCAATCAGCCCCAGCATTTT. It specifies CASSQERGRTDSNQPQHF.

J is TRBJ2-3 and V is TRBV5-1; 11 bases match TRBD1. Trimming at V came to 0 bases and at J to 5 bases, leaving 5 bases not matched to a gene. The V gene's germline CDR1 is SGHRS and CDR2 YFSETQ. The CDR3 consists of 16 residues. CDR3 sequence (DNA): TGCGCCAGCAGCTTGGGGACAGGGGGCTCTATAGATACGCAGTATTTT. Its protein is CASSLGTGGSIDTQYF.

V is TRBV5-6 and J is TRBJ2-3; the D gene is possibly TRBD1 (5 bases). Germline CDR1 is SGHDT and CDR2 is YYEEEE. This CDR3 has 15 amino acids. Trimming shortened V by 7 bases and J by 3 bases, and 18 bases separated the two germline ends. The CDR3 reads CASLGAVKGTDTQYF. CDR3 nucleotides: TGTGCCAGCTTAGGGGCGGTAAAGGGGACAGATACGCAGTATTTT.

This CDR3 reads CSVARSGNTIYF. The CDR3 bases are TGCAGCGTTGCCCGGTCTGGAAACACCATATATTTT. The chain joins TRBV29-1 to TRBJ1-3; D is ambiguous. CDR1 and CDR2 (germline): SQVTM, ANQGSEA. The CDR3 has 12 amino acids. V gave up 4 bases and J gave up 1 base, with 5 bases separating them.

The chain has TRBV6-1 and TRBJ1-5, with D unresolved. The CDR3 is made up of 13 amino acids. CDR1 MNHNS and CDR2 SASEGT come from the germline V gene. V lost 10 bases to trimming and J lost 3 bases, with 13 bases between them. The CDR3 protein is CAITLTYNQPQHF. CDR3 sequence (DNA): TGTGCCATCACATTGACATACAATCAGCCCCAGCATTTT.

The CDR3 DNA follows: TGTGCCAGCAGTGAACGGCTAGCGGGGTACAATGAGCAGTTCTTC. It specifies CASSERLAGYNEQFF. This rearrangement joins TRBV2 to TRBJ2-1, with 9 bases fitting TRBD2. After removal of 2 bases from V and 4 bases from J, the junction contained 3 bases not matched to a gene. Per the germline V gene, CDR1 is SNHLY and CDR2 is FYNNEI. This CDR3 spans 15 amino acids.

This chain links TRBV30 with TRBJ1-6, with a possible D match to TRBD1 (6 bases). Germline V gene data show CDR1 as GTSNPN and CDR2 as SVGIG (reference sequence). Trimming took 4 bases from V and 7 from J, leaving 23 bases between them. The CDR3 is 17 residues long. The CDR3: CAWTRLRGGDKNSPLHF. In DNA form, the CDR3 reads TGTGCCTGGACCAGGCTCCGGGGGGGGGACAAAAATTCACCCCTCCACTTT.

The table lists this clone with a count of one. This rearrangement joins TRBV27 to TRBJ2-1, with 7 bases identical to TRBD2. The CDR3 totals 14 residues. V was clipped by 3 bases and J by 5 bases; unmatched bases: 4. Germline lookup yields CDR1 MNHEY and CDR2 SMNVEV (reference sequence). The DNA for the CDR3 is TGTGCCAGCAGTTTTACTAGCGCTAACAATGAGCAGTTCTTC. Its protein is CASSFTSANNEQFF.

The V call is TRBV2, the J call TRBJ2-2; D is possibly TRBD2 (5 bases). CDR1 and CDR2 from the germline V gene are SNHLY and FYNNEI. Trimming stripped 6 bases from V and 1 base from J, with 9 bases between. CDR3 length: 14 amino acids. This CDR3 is CASRLDMNTGELFF. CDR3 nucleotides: TGTGCCAGCAGACTAGACATGAACACCGGGGAGCTGTTTTTT.

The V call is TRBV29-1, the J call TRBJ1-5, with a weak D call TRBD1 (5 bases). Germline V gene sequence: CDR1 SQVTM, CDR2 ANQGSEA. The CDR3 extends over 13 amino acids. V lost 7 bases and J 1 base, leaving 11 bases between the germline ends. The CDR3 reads CSAQGSSNQPQHF. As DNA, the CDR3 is TGCAGCGCCCAGGGTTCCAGCAATCAGCCCCAGCATTTT.

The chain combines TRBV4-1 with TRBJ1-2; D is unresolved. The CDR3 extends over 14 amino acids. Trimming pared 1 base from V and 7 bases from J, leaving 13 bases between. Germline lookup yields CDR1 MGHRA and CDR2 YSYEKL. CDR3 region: CASSQGGGYSGYTF. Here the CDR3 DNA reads TGCGCCAGCAGCCAAGGAGGAGGTTACAGTGGCTACACCTTC.

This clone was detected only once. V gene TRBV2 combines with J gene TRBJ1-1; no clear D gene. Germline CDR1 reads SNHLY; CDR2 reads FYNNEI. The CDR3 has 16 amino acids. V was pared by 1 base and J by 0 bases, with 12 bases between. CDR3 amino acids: CASSEVEVLMNTEAFF. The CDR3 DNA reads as TGTGCCAGCAGTGAAGTGGAGGTTTTGATGAACACTGAAGCTTTCTTT.

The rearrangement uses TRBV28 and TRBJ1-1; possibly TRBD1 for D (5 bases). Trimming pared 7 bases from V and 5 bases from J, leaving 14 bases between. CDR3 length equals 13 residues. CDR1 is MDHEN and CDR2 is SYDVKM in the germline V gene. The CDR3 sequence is CASITGQGTEAFF. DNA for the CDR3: TGTGCCAGCATCACCGGTCAGGGTACTGAAGCTTTCTTT.

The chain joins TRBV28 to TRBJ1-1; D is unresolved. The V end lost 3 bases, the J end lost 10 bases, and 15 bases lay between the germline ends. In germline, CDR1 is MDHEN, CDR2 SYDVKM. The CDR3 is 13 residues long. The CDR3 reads CASSLGRVGTAFF. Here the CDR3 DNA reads TGTGCCAGCAGTTTGGGGAGGGTGGGTACAGCTTTCTTT.

The CDR3 is CASTPLNGGNTEAFF. The DNA for the CDR3 is TGTGCCAGCACCCCGTTAAACGGAGGGAACACTGAAGCTTTCTTT. The chain has TRBV6-6 and TRBJ1-1; D call uncertain. The CDR3 is made up of 15 amino acids. Germline V gives CDR1 MNHNY, CDR2 SVGAGI (reference sequence). Trimming took off 7 bases at V and 1 base at J, with 16 bases between the two ends.

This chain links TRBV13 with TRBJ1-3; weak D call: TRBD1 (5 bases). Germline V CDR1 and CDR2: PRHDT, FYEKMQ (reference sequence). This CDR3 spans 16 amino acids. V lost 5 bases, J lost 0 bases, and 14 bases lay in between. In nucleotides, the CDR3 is TGTGCCAGCAGCACCTGGGACTCCGCCTCTGGAAACACCATATATTTT. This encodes CASSTWDSASGNTIYF. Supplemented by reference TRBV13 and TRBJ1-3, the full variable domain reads AAGVIQSPRHLIKEKRETATLKCYPIPRHDTVYWYQQGPGQDPQFLISFYEKMQSDKGSIPDRFSAQQFSDYHSELNMSSLELGDSALYFCASSTWDSASGNTIYFGEGSWLTVV.

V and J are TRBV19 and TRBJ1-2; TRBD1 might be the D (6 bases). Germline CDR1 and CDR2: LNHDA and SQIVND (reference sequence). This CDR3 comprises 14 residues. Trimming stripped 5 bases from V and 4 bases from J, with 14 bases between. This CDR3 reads CASSVIMDSYGYTF. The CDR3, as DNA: TGTGCCAGTAGTGTTATCATGGACAGCTATGGCTACACCTTC.

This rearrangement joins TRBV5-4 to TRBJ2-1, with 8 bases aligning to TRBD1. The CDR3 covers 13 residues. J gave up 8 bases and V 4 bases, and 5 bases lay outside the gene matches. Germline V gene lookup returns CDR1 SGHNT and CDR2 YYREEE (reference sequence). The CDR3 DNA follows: TGTGCCAGCAGCCGGGACAGGAACGATGAGCAGTTCTTC. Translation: CASSRDRNDEQFF.

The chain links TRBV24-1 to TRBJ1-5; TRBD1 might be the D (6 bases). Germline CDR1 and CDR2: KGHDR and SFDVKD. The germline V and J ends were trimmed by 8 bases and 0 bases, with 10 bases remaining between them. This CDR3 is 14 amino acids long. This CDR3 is CATKGGLSNQPQHF. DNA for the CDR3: TGTGCCACCAAGGGGGGGCTTAGCAATCAGCCCCAGCATTTT.

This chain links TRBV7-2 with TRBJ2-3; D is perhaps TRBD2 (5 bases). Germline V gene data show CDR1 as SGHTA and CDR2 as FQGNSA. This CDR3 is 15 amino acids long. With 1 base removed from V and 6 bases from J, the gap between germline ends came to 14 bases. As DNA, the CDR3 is TGTGCCAGCAGCTTAGTGGGTGGGAGAGGGGATACGCAGTATTTT. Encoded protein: CASSLVGGRGDTQYF.

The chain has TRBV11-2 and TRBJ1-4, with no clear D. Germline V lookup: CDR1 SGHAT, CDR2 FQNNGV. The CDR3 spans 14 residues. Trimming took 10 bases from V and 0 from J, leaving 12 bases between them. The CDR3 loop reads CATRTGTTNEKLFF. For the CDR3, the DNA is TGTGCCACCCGGACTGGAACAACTAATGAAAAACTGTTTTTT.

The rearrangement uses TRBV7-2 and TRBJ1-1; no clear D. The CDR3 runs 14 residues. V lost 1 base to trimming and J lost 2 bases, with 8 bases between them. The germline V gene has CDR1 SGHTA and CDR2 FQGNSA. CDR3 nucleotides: TGTGCCAGCAGCTTAGGCGGATTTAACACTGAAGCTTTCTTT. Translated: CASSLGGFNTEAFF.

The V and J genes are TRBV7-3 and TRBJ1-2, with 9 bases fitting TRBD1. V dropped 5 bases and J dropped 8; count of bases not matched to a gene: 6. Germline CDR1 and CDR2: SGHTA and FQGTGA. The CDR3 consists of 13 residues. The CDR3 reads CASSLGQGLGYTF. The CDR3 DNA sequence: TGTGCCAGCAGCCTAGGACAGGGGCTCGGCTACACCTTC.

The CDR3 DNA is TGTGCCACCAGTGATCCCCGGGACAGGGGCCACGAGCAGTACTTC. It is translated as CATSDPRDRGHEQYF. V gene TRBV24-1 combines with J gene TRBJ2-7, with 10 bases aligning to TRBD1. The V gene end was trimmed by 3 bases and the J gene end by 5 bases; junction bases not matched to a gene: 6. The CDR3 loop spans 15 amino acids. Germline V gene data show CDR1 as KGHDR and CDR2 as SFDVKD.

The CDR3 spells CASSLGGAGQPQHF. The CDR3, as DNA: TGTGCCAGCAGCTTAGGTGGTGCAGGGCAGCCCCAGCATTTT. The chain links TRBV7-2 to TRBJ1-5; D may be TRBD1 (5 bases). Trimming removed 1 base from V and 7 bases from J, with 11 bases in between. The CDR3 runs to 14 residues. Germline CDR1 and CDR2: SGHTA and FQGNSA. Full variable domain (rest looked up from reference TRBV7-2 and TRBJ1-5): GAGVSQSPSNKVTEKGKDVELRCDPISGHTALYWYRQSLGQGLEFLIYFQGNSAPDKSGLPSDRFSAERTGGSVSTLTIQRTQQEDSAVYLCASSLGGAGQPQHFGDGTRLSIL.

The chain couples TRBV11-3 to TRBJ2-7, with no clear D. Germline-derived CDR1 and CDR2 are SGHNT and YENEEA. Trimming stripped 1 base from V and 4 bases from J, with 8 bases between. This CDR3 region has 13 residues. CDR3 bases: TGTGCCAGCAGCTTAGGTACAGCATACGAGCAGTACGTC. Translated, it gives CASSLGTAYEQYV.

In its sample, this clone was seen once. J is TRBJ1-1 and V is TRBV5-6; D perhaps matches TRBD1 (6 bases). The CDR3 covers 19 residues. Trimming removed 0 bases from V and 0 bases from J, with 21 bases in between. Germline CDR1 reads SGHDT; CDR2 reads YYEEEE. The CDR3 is CASSLVPRPGHLMNTEAFF. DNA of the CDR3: TGTGCCAGCAGCTTGGTCCCTCGTCCGGGACATCTTATGAACACTGAAGCTTTCTTT.

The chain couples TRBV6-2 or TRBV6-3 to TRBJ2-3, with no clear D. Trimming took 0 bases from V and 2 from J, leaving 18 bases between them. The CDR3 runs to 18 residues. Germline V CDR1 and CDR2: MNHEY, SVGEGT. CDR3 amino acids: CASSYSVFGSTPTDTQYF. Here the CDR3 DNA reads TGTGCCAGCAGTTACTCGGTGTTCGGTAGCACACCCACAGATACGCAGTATTTT.

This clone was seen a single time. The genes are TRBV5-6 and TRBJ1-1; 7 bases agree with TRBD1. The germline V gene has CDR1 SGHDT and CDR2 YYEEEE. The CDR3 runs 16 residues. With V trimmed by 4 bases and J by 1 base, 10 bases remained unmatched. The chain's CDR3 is CASSRPDRVKNTEAFF. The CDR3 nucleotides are TGTGCCAGCAGCCGGCCCGACAGGGTAAAGAACACTGAAGCTTTCTTT.

CDR3 DNA sequence: TGTGCCAGCAGACTAGCGGGGGTTAATGAGCAGTTCTTC. Translation: CASRLAGVNEQFF. The chain couples TRBV7-9 to TRBJ2-1, with TRBD2 identical over 11 bases. The CDR3 loop spans 13 amino acids. V was clipped by 6 bases and J by 7 bases; unmatched bases: 2. Per germline, CDR1 SEHNR and CDR2 FQNEAQ (reference sequence).

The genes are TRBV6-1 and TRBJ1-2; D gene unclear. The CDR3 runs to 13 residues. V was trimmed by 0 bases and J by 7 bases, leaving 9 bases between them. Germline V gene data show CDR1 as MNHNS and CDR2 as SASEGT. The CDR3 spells CASSEAWGAGYTF. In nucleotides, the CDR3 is TGTGCCAGCAGTGAAGCGTGGGGAGCTGGCTACACCTTC.